The present T cell receptor beta chain was sequenced within a study of cytomegalovirus exposure and HLA in healthy donors. Background on the study: Samples from HLA-typed donors yielded approximately 88 million unique TCRs in an early data release. Falling in the Caucasian-associated ancestry cluster were roughly 86% of some 400 genotyped donors. The study, taken as a whole, reports: While the bulk of TCR sequences proved rare, some public TCRs turned up in many donors.

Primers for the PCR totalled 60 Vbeta and 13 Jbeta. This table comes from immunoSEQ multiplex PCR, and its TCRdb copy is limited to in-frame clones, with some not included. In all, the sample yields 150,000 to 200,000 clones. Regarding this clone: The antigen is not known.

Trimming took 0 bases from V and 1 from J, leaving 10 bases between them. The CDR3 sequence is 16 residues long. Germline V gene lookup returns CDR1 LGHNA and CDR2 YNFKEQ. This receptor was obtained from a woman between 18 and 29 years old in good health and CMV-seropositive. The chain combines TRBV4-2 with TRBJ1-5; D is perhaps TRBD1 (6 bases). The sample was PBMCs. CDR3 DNA sequence: TGTGCCAGCAGCCAAGATCCCAGGGGAAGCAATCAGCCCCAGCATTTT. Translating gives CASSQDPRGSNQPQHF.